This TCR beta chain was captured by sequencing in a study of shared clonotypes between healthy human individuals. Notes on the study in general: A small donor pool kept down the genetic and exposure-history diversity that was represented.

The method was immunoSEQ multiplex PCR; TCRdb's version includes in-frame clones alone and lacks a portion of them. The sample shows fewer than 400,000 clones, approximately 79% of them seen only once. The V segment lost 5 bases and the J segment 2 bases; nucleotides outside the gene matches: 9. Germline V CDR1 and CDR2: LNHDA, SQIVND (reference sequence). The CDR3 runs 17 residues. Worth noting for this clone: Its antigen is as yet unknown.

The sample taken for sequencing was memory CD4+ T cells sorted from blood. Subset here: CD45RA-negative fraction. This chain links TRBV19 with TRBJ1-5; 10 bases are shared with TRBD1. The clonotype was recovered from a man under 40 in good health. The CDR3 DNA follows: TGTGCCAGTAGTTTCTGGACAGGACAGGGGGGCAATCAGCCCCAGCATTTT. This gives the protein CASSFWTGQGGNQPQHF.